What follows is one T cell receptor beta chain and its context. The germline V gene has CDR1 SGHTA and CDR2 FQGNSA. This CDR3 region has 13 residues. Trimming pared 5 bases from V and 0 bases from J, leaving 7 bases between. This entry comes from a study of cytomegalovirus exposure and HLA in healthy donors. The validation cohort, a group of roughly 120 subjects, included the donors and was separate from the approximately 660-subject first cohort. The data were produced by immunoSEQ multiplex PCR, yet TCRdb's version contains in-frame clones alone and is incomplete. The data contain around 130,000 clones, about 85% of them singletons.

The receptor's source is a woman younger than 45 in good health and CMV-seronegative. Sequencing used PBMCs. This sequence joins TRBV7-2 and TRBJ1-1; D gene unclear. The CDR3 is CASSNLMNTEAFF. CDR3 sequence (DNA): TGTGCCAGCAGCAATTTAATGAACACTGAAGCTTTCTTT.